This entry is about one TCR beta chain. Its matching antigen is unknown. These data come from a study of response to subunit inactivated influenza vaccine. TCRdb fed the RT-PCR reads into MiXCR, producing one record per CDR3 protein. Of 800,000 or so distinct CDR3 sequences listed, over 20% were seen once; the top ten hold about 9.4%. Study-wide results and limits: Researchers suggested that each seasonal influenza vaccination recruits few new T cells.

CDR1 KGHSH and CDR2 LQKENI come from the germline V gene. Trimming left V 6 bases short and J 8 bases short, with 20 bases between. The CDR3 length is 15 residues. This TCR was sampled from a man in his fifties or sixties who received an inactivated influenza vaccine. Source: PBMCs from blood, taken 4 to 6 days after vaccination. The chain recombines TRBV18 with TRBJ2-1, with D unresolved. CDR3 nucleotide sequence: TGTGCCAGCTCGCCGCTGGCTCGCACAATACATGAGCAGTTCTTC. Amino acids: CASSPLARTIHEQFF. The variable domain in full, completed from reference TRBV18 and TRBJ2-1, reads NAGVMQNPRHLVRRRGQEARLRCSPMKGHSHVYWYRQLPEEGLKFMVYLQKENIIDESGMPKERFSAEFPKEGPSILRIQQVVRGDSAAYFCASSPLARTIHEQFFGPGTRLTVL.